The 2 T cell receptor beta chains presented below share a single source sample, sequenced in a study of graft-versus-host responses after intestinal transplantation. These TCRs are of unknown antigen specificity. Using immunoSEQ multiplex PCR, the repertoire was profiled, and TCRdb retains in-frame clones only, with some absent. The sample lists nearly 90,000 clones; around 83% were seen once. Source: unstimulated CD8+ T cells sorted from spleen or lymph node cells, taken before intestinal transplant. These TCRs come from a human donor who received an intestinal transplant.

The rearrangement joins TRBV5-1 to TRBJ1-4; D call uncertain. Per germline, CDR1 SGHRS and CDR2 YFSETQ. The length of the CDR3 is 15 residues. Between the trimmed V and J ends, which lost 0 bases and 8 bases, there was a span of 14 bases. The CDR3 reads CASSLDWRWEEKLFF. The DNA of the CDR3 is TGCGCCAGCAGCTTGGATTGGAGGTGGGAAGAAAAACTGTTTTTT.

This clone was picked up one time. The V gene is TRBV7-8, the J gene TRBJ1-5; 9 bases map to TRBD1. Trimming cost V 5 bases and J 0 bases; bases outside gene matches: 11. The CDR3 has 18 residues. In germline, CDR1 is SGHVS, CDR2 FQNEAQ. CDR3 sequence reads: CASSLGQGWVDSNQPQHF. Written as DNA, the CDR3 is TGTGCCAGCAGCCTGGGACAGGGTTGGGTGGATAGCAATCAGCCCCAGCATTTT.